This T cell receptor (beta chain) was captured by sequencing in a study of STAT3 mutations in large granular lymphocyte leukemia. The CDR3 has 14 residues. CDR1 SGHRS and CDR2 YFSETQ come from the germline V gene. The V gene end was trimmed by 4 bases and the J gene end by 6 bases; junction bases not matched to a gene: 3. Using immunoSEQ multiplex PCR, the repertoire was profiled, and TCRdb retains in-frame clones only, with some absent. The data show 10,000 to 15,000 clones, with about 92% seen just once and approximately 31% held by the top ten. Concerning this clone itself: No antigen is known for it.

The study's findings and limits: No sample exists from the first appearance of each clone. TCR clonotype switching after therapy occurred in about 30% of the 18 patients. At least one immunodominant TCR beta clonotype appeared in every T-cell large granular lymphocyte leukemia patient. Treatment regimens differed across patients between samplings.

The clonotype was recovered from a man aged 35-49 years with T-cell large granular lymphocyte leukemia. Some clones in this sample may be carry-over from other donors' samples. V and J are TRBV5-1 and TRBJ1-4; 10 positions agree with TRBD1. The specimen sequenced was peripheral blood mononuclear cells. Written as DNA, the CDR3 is TGCGCCAGCAGCCTGGACAGGGGGGATGAAAAACTGTTTTTT. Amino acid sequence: CASSLDRGDEKLFF.